This TCR beta chain was obtained from a study of blood T cell repertoires in COVID-19. In the study overall: From T cells, B-cell-depleted T cells, or PBMCs came the material, which was cDNA or gDNA.

Enrolled during active infection, Seattle patients were then followed longitudinally. Authors' analysis steps: By means of reference gene primer amplification, nucleated cell counts were estimated. Produced via immunoSEQ multiplex PCR; TCRdb's table is partial and in-frame only. V and J calls and clone size come straight from that table; D and trimming were deduced from the DNA. The data contain approximately 70,000 clones, about 89% of them singletons. Trimming shortened V by 2 bases and J by 8 bases, and 16 bases separated the two germline ends. Germline V gives CDR1 SGHKS, CDR2 YYEKEE (reference sequence). The CDR3 has 15 amino acids.

The chain couples TRBV5-5 to TRBJ1-4; D uncertain. This receptor was obtained from a man aged 50 to 60 with COVID-19, enrolled during active disease. The source material was peripheral blood. As DNA, the CDR3 is TGTGCCAGCAGCTTCTTGATGGAGGGCGAGGAAAAACTGTTTTTT. Translation: CASSFLMEGEEKLFF.